The rows below give T cell receptor beta chains drawn from one sample of a study of OX40 agonist ivuxolimab in advanced cancers. Profiled with immunoSEQ multiplex PCR; TCRdb holds only in-frame clones, not every one. The sample lists around 110,000 clones, just under 95% occurring once. The sample was CD4+ or CD8+ T cells sorted from blood, taken in a trial of the OX40 agonist ivuxolimab. The receptors derive from an adult with an advanced solid tumor such as melanoma, head and neck, liver or kidney cancer. The CDR3 runs from the conserved cysteine through the conserved F or W. The D gene is left open where the match is weak. The size field is filled for only some rows; it gives once, few, many or a size class.

J gene | V gene | clone size | D gene | CDR3 DNA | CDR3 protein
TRBJ2-3 | TRBV5-6 | NA | NA | TGTGCCAGCAGCTTATACAGCACCAGCACAGATACGCAGTATTTT | CASSLYSTSTDTQYF
TRBJ2-2 | TRBV7-2 | NA | TRBD2 | TGTGCCAGCAGTTCGGTAGCGGGAGCGAACACCGGGGAGCTGTTTTTT | CASSSVAGANTGELFF
TRBJ1-1 | TRBV9 | NA | TRBD1 | TGTGCCAGCAGCCCGCAACAGGGGGAGGGTGAAGCTTTCTTT | CASSPQQGEGEAFF
TRBJ2-2 | TRBV18 | NA | TRBD2 | TGTGCCAGCTCAGAACTAGCGTTAAACACCGGGGAGCTGTTTTTT | CASSELALNTGELFF
TRBJ2-7 | TRBV6-1 | once | NA | TGTGCCAGCAGTGAAGCGGCTTCCTACGAGCAGTACTTC | CASSEAASYEQYF
TRBJ1-5 | TRBV6-5 | once | TRBD1 | TGTGCCAGCAGCCCTGACAGGGATAGCAATCAGCCCCAGCATTTT | CASSPDRDSNQPQHF
TRBJ2-3 | TRBV6-5 | NA | TRBD2 | TGTGCCAGCAGTTCCCAAAGCGGGGGTAACGCAGATACGCAGTATTTT | CASSSQSGGNADTQYF
TRBJ2-5 | TRBV15 | NA | TRBD1 | TGTGCCACCAGCCGGGACAGGGGATGGGAGACCCAGTACTTC | CATSRDRGWETQYF
TRBJ1-5 | TRBV28 | once | NA | TGTGCCAGCAGGACGGACACTCAGCCCCAGCATTTT | CASRTDTQPQHF
TRBJ2-7 | TRBV25-1 | NA | TRBD2 | TGTGCCAGCAGTGGTCGACTAGCGGGGATATCCTACGAGCAGTACTTC | CASSGRLAGISYEQYF
TRBJ2-3 | TRBV28 | NA | NA | TGTGCCAGCAGCCTGAGAGATACGCAGTATTTT | CASSLRDTQYF
TRBJ2-7 | TRBV5-1 | NA | TRBD2 | TGCGCCAGCAGCCTACCGGGACTAGCGGCCAACAGGAACGAGCAGTACTTC | CASSLPGLAANRNEQYF